This record covers a single T cell receptor beta chain. CDR3 length: 14 amino acids. V was trimmed by 6 bases and J by 6 bases, leaving 12 bases between them. Per germline, CDR1 MNHEY and CDR2 SVGEGT. This specimen belongs to a study of blood T cell repertoires in COVID-19. Study in general: The origin of the acute and convalescent COVID-19 samples was the United States, Italy and Spain. Nucleic acid was either cDNA or gDNA, and it came from T cells, B-cell-depleted T cells, or PBMCs.

Assay used: immunoSEQ multiplex PCR; TCRdb lists only in-frame clones, some missing. The table shows roughly 80,000 clones, with around nine tenths occurring only once. The clonotype comes from a woman older than 75 with active or convalescent COVID-19. The sequencing input was peripheral blood. The chain recombines TRBV6-2 or TRBV6-3 with TRBJ1-6, with a possible D match to TRBD1 (6 bases). The CDR3 nucleotides read TGTGCCAGCAGCAAAGGACAGCTTAATTCACCCCTCCACTTT. Translated: CASSKGQLNSPLHF.